Sequencing of this T cell receptor beta chain was carried out in a study of control samples from healthy donors and cancer patients. The germline V and J ends were trimmed by 0 bases and 0 bases, with 14 bases remaining between them. The length of the CDR3 is 18 residues. The V gene's germline CDR1 is MNHNS and CDR2 SASEGT. The repertoire was sequenced with immunoSEQ multiplex PCR; TCRdb's copy has only in-frame clones and lacks some. The sample lists 110,000 or so clones, around 92% occurring once. The TCR sequence derives from a man aged 45-65 years in good health. The rearrangement links TRBV6-1 to TRBJ1-4; D perhaps matches TRBD1 (6 bases). The sample was blood. The CDR3 region has the DNA TGTGCCAGCAGTGAAGCCGCGGACAGCCTTGCAACTAATGAAAAACTGTTTTTT. It specifies CASSEAADSLATNEKLFF.